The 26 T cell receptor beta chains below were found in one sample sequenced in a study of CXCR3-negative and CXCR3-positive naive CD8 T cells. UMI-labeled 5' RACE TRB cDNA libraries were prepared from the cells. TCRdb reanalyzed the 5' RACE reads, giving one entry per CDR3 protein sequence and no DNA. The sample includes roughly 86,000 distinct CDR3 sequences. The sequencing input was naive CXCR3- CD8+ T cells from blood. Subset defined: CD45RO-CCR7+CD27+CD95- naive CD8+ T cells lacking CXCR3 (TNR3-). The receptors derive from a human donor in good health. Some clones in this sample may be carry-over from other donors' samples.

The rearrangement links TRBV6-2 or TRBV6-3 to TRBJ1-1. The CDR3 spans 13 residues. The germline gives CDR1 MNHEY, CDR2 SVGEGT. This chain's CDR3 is CASSYRHALEAFF.

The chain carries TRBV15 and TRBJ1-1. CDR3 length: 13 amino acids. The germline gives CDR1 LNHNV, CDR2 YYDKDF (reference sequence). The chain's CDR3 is CATSPVEGTEAFF. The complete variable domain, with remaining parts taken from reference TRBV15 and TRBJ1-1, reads DAMVIQNPRYQVTQFGKPVTLSCSQTLNHNVMYWYQQKSSQAPKLLFHYYDKDFNNEADTPDNFQSRRPNTSFCFLDIRSPGLGDTAMYLCATSPVEGTEAFFGQGTRLTVV.

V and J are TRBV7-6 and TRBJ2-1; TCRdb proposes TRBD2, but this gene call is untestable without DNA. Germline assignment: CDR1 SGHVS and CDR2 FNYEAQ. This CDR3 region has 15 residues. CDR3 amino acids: CASSPRTRGDNEQFF. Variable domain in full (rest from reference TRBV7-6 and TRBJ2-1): GAGVSQSPRYKVTKRGQDVALRCDPISGHVSLYWYRQALGQGPEFLTYFNYEAQQDKSGLPNDRFSAERPEGSISTLTIQRTEQRDSAMYRCASSPRTRGDNEQFFGPGTRLTVL.

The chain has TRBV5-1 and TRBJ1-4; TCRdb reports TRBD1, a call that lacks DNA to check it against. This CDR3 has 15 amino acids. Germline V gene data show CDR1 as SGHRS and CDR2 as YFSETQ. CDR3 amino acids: CASSWGDVQNEKLFF. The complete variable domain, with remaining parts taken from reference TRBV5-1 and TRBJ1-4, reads KAGVTQTPRYLIKTRGQQVTLSCSPISGHRSVSWYQQTPGQGLQFLFEYFSETQRNKGNFPGRFSGRQFSNSRSEMNVSTLELGDSALYLCASSWGDVQNEKLFFGSGTQLSVL.

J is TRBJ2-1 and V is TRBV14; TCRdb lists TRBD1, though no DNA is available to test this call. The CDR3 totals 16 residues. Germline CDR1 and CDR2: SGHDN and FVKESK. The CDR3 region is CASSQGSQGLYNEQFF. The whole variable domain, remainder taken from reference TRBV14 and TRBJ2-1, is EAGVTQFPSHSVIEKGQTVTLRCDPISGHDNLYWYRRVMGKEIKFLLHFVKESKQDESGMPNNRFLAERTGGTYSTLKVQPAELEDSGVYFCASSQGSQGLYNEQFFGPGTRLTVL.

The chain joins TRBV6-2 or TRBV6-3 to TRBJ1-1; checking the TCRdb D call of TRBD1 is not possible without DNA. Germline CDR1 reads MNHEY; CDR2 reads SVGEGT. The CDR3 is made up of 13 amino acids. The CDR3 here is CASSYRDNTEAFF.

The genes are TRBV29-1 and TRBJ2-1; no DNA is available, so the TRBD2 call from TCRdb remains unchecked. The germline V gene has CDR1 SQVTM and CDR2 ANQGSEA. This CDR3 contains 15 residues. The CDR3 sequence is CSVVRAGPSYNEQFF.

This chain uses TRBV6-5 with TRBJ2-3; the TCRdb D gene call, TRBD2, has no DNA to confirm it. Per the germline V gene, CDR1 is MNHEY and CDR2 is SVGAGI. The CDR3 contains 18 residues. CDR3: CASSLLAGGRSGTDTQYF.

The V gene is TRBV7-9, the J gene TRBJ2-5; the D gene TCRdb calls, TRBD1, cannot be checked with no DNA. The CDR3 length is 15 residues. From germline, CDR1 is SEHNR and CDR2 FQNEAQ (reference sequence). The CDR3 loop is CASSQRTGGKETQYF.

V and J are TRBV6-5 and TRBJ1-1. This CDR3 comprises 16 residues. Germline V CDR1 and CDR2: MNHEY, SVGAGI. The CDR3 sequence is CASSSDVRPKNTEAFF.

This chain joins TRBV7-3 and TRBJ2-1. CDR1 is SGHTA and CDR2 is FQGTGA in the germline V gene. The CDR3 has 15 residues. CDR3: CASSPDSTSGNEQFF.

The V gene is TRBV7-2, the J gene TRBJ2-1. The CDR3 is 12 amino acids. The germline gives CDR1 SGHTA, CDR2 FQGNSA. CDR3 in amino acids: CASSSAYNEQFF.

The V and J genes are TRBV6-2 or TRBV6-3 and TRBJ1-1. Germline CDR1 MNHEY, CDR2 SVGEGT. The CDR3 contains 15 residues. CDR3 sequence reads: CASTHGWAANTEAFF.

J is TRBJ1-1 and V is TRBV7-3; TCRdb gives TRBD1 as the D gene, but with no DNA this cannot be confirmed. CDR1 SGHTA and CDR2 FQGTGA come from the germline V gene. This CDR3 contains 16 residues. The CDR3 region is CASSPRTGTANTEAFF. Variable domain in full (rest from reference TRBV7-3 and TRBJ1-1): GAGVSQTPSNKVTEKGKYVELRCDPISGHTALYWYRQSLGQGPEFLIYFQGTGAADDSGLPNDRFFAVRPEGSVSTLKIQRTERGDSAVYLCASSPRTGTANTEAFFGQGTRLTVV.

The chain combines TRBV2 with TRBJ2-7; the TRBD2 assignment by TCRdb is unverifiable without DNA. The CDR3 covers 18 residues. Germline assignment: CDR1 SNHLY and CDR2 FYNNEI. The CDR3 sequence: CASSEGTSGGLTPYEQYF.

CDR3: CASRLEQGSYEQYF. The J gene is TRBJ2-7, the V gene TRBV7-2. This CDR3 is built from 14 residues. Germline V gives CDR1 SGHTA, CDR2 FQGNSA.

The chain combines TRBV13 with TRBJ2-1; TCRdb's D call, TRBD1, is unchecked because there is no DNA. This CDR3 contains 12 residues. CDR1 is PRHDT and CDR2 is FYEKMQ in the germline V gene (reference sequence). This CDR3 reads CASSPPGQVPFF.

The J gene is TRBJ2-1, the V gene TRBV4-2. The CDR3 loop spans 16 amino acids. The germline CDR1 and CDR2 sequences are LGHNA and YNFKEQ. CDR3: CASSQHSGSSYNEQFF.

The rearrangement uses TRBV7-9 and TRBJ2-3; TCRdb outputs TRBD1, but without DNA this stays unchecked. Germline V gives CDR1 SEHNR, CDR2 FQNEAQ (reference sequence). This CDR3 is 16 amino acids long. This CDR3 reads CASSLRQGEETDTQYF.

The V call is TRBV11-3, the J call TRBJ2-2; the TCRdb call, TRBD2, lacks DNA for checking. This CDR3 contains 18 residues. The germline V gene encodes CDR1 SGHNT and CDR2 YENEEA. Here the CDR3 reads CASSLEPLAGAATGELFF. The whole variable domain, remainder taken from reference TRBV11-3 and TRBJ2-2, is EAGVVQSPRYKIIEKKQPVAFWCNPISGHNTLYWYLQNLGQGPELLIRYENEEAVDDSQLPKDRFSAERLKGVDSTLKIQPAELGDSAVYLCASSLEPLAGAATGELFFGEGSRLTVL.

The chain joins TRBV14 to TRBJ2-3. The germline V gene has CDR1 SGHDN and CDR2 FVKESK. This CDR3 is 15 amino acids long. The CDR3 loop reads CASSQVEPGTDTQYF.

The CDR3 protein is CASSGGRSNTEAFF. This chain links TRBV11-1 with TRBJ1-1; there is no DNA to check the TCRdb D call of TRBD1. This CDR3 has 14 residues. Germline values: CDR1 SGHAT, CDR2 FQDESV (reference sequence).

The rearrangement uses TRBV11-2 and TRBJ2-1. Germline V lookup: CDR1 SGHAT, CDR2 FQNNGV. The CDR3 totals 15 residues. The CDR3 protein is CASSADMSSYNEQFF.

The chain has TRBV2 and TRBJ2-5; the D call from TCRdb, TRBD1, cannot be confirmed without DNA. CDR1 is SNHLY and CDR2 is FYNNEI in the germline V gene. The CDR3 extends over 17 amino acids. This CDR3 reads CASSPGPGERLQETQYF.

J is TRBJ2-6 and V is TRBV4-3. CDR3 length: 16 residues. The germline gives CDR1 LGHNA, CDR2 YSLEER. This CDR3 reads CASSQEEGSGANVLTF.

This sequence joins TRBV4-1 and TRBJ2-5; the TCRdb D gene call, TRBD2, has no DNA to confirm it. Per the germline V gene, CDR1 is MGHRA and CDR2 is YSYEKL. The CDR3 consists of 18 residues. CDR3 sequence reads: CASSQERTSGALEETQYF.